The 26 T cell receptor beta chains below were found in one sample sequenced in a study of CD8 T cells in ankylosing spondylitis. Which antigens these TCRs recognize remains unknown. One entry per CDR3 protein, called by TCRdb with MiXCR from the 5' RACE reads. There are about 840,000 distinct CDR3 sequences in the sample; roughly 12% occur only once, and about 0.49% lies in the top ten. Study observations and caveats: Several highly homologous variants made up a TCR beta motif, and this motif appeared characteristic of ankylosing spondylitis blood.

Sequencing was performed on blood, either unsorted or a sorted T cell fraction (not recorded which). The receptors were gathered from a male donor with ankylosing spondylitis.

The genes are TRBV7-2 and TRBJ2-7; no clear D gene. CDR3 length: 14 amino acids. Per the germline V gene, CDR1 is SGHTA and CDR2 is FQGNSA. Trimming took off 3 bases at V and 3 bases at J, with 12 bases between the two ends. The CDR3 nucleotides are TGTGCCAGCAGCTTGGATTCGGACCTCTACGAGCAGTACTTC. This encodes CASSLDSDLYEQYF.

CDR3 bases: TGTGCCAGCAAGCGGGGGGGACATGAAAAACTGTTTTTT. Protein sequence: CASKRGGHEKLFF. The rearrangement joins TRBV6-1 to TRBJ1-4, with a possible D match to TRBD1 (5 bases). This CDR3 region has 13 residues. Germline CDR1 and CDR2: MNHNS and SASEGT. V lost 7 bases, J lost 6 bases, and 12 bases lay in between.

The chain couples TRBV20-1 to TRBJ1-5; D gene ambiguous. In germline, CDR1 is DFQATT, CDR2 SNEGSKA (reference sequence). The V end lost 2 bases, the J end lost 0 bases, and 14 bases lay between the germline ends. The CDR3 spans 16 residues. The CDR3 loop is CSARSTVYYSNQPQHF. The DNA for the CDR3 is TGCAGTGCTAGATCCACGGTATATTATAGCAATCAGCCCCAGCATTTT.

This clonotype was picked up many times. The J gene is TRBJ2-7, the V gene TRBV29-1, with D tentatively TRBD1 or TRBD2 (6 bases each). The V end lost 6 bases, the J end lost 5 bases, and 17 bases lay between the germline ends. The CDR3 loop spans 13 amino acids. Per germline, CDR1 SQVTM and CDR2 ANQGSEA. The CDR3 loop is CSVLGGGAHEQYF. CDR3 coding DNA: TGCAGCGTCCTCGGAGGGGGAGCCCACGAGCAGTACTTC.

This clonotype was found many times. The gene calls are TRBV6-2 or TRBV6-3 and TRBJ1-4; D ambiguous. V lost 7 bases and J lost 7, with 19 bases in between. This CDR3 has 15 amino acids. Per the germline V gene, CDR1 is MNHEY and CDR2 is SVGEGT. CDR3 in DNA: TGTGCCAGCACTACGAGGCGACTGCCGGGTGAAAAACTGTTTTTT. Its protein is CASTTRRLPGEKLFF.

To note about this clonotype: One junction end disagrees with the germline gene, perhaps due to a read error. The rearrangement uses TRBV5-1 and TRBJ1-1; perhaps TRBD1 as D (5 bases). Germline values: CDR1 SGHRS, CDR2 YFSETQ. The CDR3 runs to 14 residues. CDR3 sequence (DNA): TGCGACAGCAGCTTATCAGGGAACGGCGCTGAAGCTTTCTTT. Translating it yields CDSSLSGNGAEAFF.

Details on this clonotype: The junction shows a germline mismatch at one end, possibly a read error. The chain couples TRBV20-1 to TRBJ2-7; TRBD2 matches 13 bases. CDR3 length: 17 residues. Germline V lookup: CDR1 DFQATT, CDR2 SNEGSKA (reference sequence). CDR3 DNA sequence: TGCTGTGCTAGAGATCCACTAGCGGGAGGGCCCTCCTACGAGCAGTACTTC. It encodes CCARDPLAGGPSYEQYF.

This clonotype was detected a few times. The gene calls are TRBV5-1 and TRBJ1-2; 9 bases are shared with TRBD1. The germline CDR1 and CDR2 sequences are SGHRS and YFSETQ. The CDR3 length is 14 residues. V lost 5 bases, J lost 8 bases, and 10 bases stayed unmatched. Here the CDR3 DNA reads TGCGCCAGCAGGACCGACAGGGGGAGTCGGGGCTACACCTTC. Amino acids: CASRTDRGSRGYTF.

V usage is TRBV2 and J usage is TRBJ2-3; TRBD2 agrees at 7 bases. CDR1 is SNHLY and CDR2 is FYNNEI in the germline V gene. Unmatched junction bases numbered 7, after V lost 2 bases and J lost 2 bases. The CDR3 totals 16 residues. CDR3 region: CASSERREFFTDTQYF. The CDR3 region has the DNA TGTGCCAGCAGTGAACGGCGGGAGTTCTTCACAGATACGCAGTATTTT.

As regards this clonotype: A junction end diverges from the germline sequence, so it may reflect a read error. The chain employs TRBV15 and TRBJ2-7; weak D call: TRBD2 (6 bases). The CDR3 contains 11 residues. Looked up from germline, CDR1 is LNHNV and CDR2 is YYDKDF (reference sequence). CDR3 sequence: CATSRDVGDSF. The CDR3, as DNA: TGTGCCACCAGCAGAGATGTGGGGGACTCCTTC.

At least ten counts were recorded for this clonotype. The chain carries TRBV29-1 and TRBJ2-2; TRBD1 aligns across 8 bases. CDR3 length: 14 amino acids. Germline V lookup: CDR1 SQVTM, CDR2 ANQGSEA. After removal of 0 bases from V and 7 bases from J, the junction contained 4 bases not matched to a gene. The CDR3 reads CSVEDRGRSGELFF. CDR3 sequence (DNA): TGCAGCGTTGAAGACAGGGGGCGAAGCGGGGAGCTGTTTTTT.

This clonotype was detected a few times. V gene TRBV24-1 combines with J gene TRBJ2-1; 7 bases match TRBD1. The germline gives CDR1 KGHDR, CDR2 SFDVKD. This CDR3 contains 16 residues. Trimming took 4 bases from V and 3 from J; bases not matched to a gene: 8. The chain's CDR3 is CATSDPAGGFYNEQFF. The CDR3 DNA reads TGTGCCACCAGTGACCCCGCAGGGGGATTCTACAATGAGCAGTTCTTC.

This clonotype was recorded many times. The chain links TRBV4-2 to TRBJ1-5; D may be TRBD1 (5 bases). The CDR3 totals 15 residues. The germline V and J ends were trimmed by 1 base and 7 bases, with 14 bases remaining between them. CDR1 LGHNA and CDR2 YNFKEQ come from the germline V gene. The CDR3 loop is CASSQVRQGGQPQHF. The CDR3 DNA is TGTGCCAGCAGCCAAGTGAGGCAGGGAGGGCAGCCCCAGCATTTT.

V is TRBV20-1 and J is TRBJ2-1, with 8 bases identical to TRBD2. This CDR3 is built from 14 residues. V lost 5 bases and J lost 5; bases outside the gene matches: 8. Germline-derived CDR1 and CDR2 are DFQATT and SNEGSKA (reference sequence). CDR3 residues: CSAGNSRGDNEQFF. The CDR3 DNA reads TGCAGTGCTGGTAACTCGCGGGGGGACAATGAGCAGTTCTTC.

V is TRBV5-1 and J is TRBJ2-1, with a possible D match to TRBD1 (6 bases). Trimming shortened V by 4 bases and J by 0 bases, and 14 bases separated the two germline ends. Per the germline V gene, CDR1 is SGHRS and CDR2 is YFSETQ. The CDR3 length is 16 residues. Here the CDR3 DNA reads TGCGCCAGCAGCCTTCAGGGGATGAGCTCCTACAATGAGCAGTTCTTC. Residues: CASSLQGMSSYNEQFF.

The chain uses TRBV4-3 and TRBJ2-2, with TRBD2 identical over 8 bases. V trimming: 0 bases; J trimming: 3 bases; junction bases outside the gene matches: 9. The CDR3 sequence is 18 residues long. CDR1 is LGHNA and CDR2 is YSLEER in the germline V gene. CDR3 DNA sequence: TGCGCCAGCAGCCAAGAGTCGGGGGGGGATAGGTACACCGGGGAGCTGTTTTTT. Translating it yields CASSQESGGDRYTGELFF.

There are many counts of this clonotype. The CDR3 reads CASSPLRGDGYEQYF. CDR3 DNA sequence: TGTGCCAGCAGTCCCCTCCGCGGGGACGGGTACGAGCAGTACTTC. V and J are TRBV12-3 or TRBV12-4 and TRBJ2-7; possibly TRBD2 for D (6 bases). Trimming removed 5 bases from V and 4 bases from J, with 18 bases in between. This CDR3 spans 15 amino acids.

V gene TRBV27 combines with J gene TRBJ2-3; TRBD2 agrees at 15 bases. The CDR3 covers 15 residues. V was pared by 6 bases and J by 5 bases, with 3 bases of the junction left unmatched. Germline V gene lookup returns CDR1 MNHEY and CDR2 SMNVEV (reference sequence). This CDR3 reads CASRMGLAGGDTQYF. The CDR3 nucleotides read TGTGCCAGCAGAATGGGACTAGCGGGGGGAGATACGCAGTATTTT.

This clonotype occurred many times. V usage is TRBV20-1 and J usage is TRBJ2-5, with 7 bases fitting TRBD2. V was clipped by 5 bases and J by 3 bases; unmatched bases: 6. The CDR3 is 13 amino acids. Germline lookup yields CDR1 DFQATT and CDR2 SNEGSKA (reference sequence). This CDR3 reads CSAGPAGEETQYF. CDR3 coding DNA: TGCAGTGCTGGTCCGGCGGGGGAAGAGACCCAGTACTTC.

This clonotype was detected only a few times. This sequence joins TRBV2 and TRBJ2-7; D tentatively fits TRBD1 or TRBD2 (5 bases each). The V end lost 6 bases, the J end lost 2 bases, and 14 bases lay between the germline ends. From germline, CDR1 is SNHLY and CDR2 FYNNEI. The CDR3 spans 14 residues. The DNA for the CDR3 is TGTGCCAGCAGGAGGGGTGGAGAGCCCTACGAGCAGTACTTC. Its translation is CASRRGGEPYEQYF.

There are a few counts of this clonotype. The chain carries TRBV11-2 and TRBJ2-5, with unresolved D. The germline CDR1 and CDR2 sequences are SGHAT and FQNNGV. V was clipped by 5 bases and J by 5 bases, with 18 bases between them. The CDR3 has 15 amino acids. The CDR3 sequence: CASSTRPILQETQYF. Written as DNA, the CDR3 is TGTGCCAGCAGCACCCGGCCCATCCTCCAGGAGACCCAGTACTTC.

This clonotype appeared a few times. This chain uses TRBV7-9 with TRBJ2-1, with 8 bases that match TRBD2. The germline CDR1 and CDR2 sequences are SEHNR and FQNEAQ (reference sequence). The CDR3 spans 13 residues. V lost 0 bases and J lost 10; bases outside the gene matches: 2. The CDR3 is CASSLASGTEQFF. CDR3 nucleotides: TGTGCCAGCAGCTTAGCTAGCGGGACCGAGCAGTTCTTC.

The rearrangement joins TRBV7-9 to TRBJ2-1; D uncertain. CDR1 is SEHNR and CDR2 is FQNEAQ in the germline V gene (reference sequence). Between the trimmed V and J ends, which lost 3 bases and 5 bases, there was a span of 14 bases. This CDR3 is built from 15 residues. CDR3: CASSFKVRPNNEQFF. The CDR3 DNA is TGTGCCAGCAGCTTCAAGGTCCGTCCCAACAATGAGCAGTTCTTC.

The chain couples TRBV28 to TRBJ2-1; TRBD2 matches 7 bases. Per the germline V gene, CDR1 is MDHEN and CDR2 is SYDVKM. V shed 7 bases and J 3 bases; nucleotides not matched to a gene: 6. The CDR3 runs 14 residues. Written as DNA, the CDR3 is TGTGCCAGCATTCCTAGCGGTGACTACAATGAGCAGTTCTTC. It specifies CASIPSGDYNEQFF.

This clonotype occurred many times. The chain is built from TRBV2 and TRBJ1-1; tentatively, D is TRBD1 (6 bases). The CDR3 is 13 amino acids. Germline V gene sequence: CDR1 SNHLY, CDR2 FYNNEI. The V gene lost 4 bases and the J gene lost 0 bases, with 6 bases spanning the gap. The CDR3 nucleotides read TGTGCCAGCAGTGCAGGGGTGAACACTGAAGCTTTCTTT. Its translation: CASSAGVNTEAFF. Looking up the rest from reference TRBV2 and TRBJ1-1 gives the full variable domain: EPEVTQTPSHQVTQMGQEVILRCVPISNHLYFYWYRQILGQKVEFLVSFYNNEISEKSEIFDDQFSVERPDGSNFTLKIRSTKLEDSAMYFCASSAGVNTEAFFGQGTRLTVV.

J is TRBJ2-2 and V is TRBV5-1, with D unclear. V lost 4 bases, J lost 10 bases, and 14 bases lay in between. Germline V gives CDR1 SGHRS, CDR2 YFSETQ. This CDR3 has 13 residues. CDR3 sequence (DNA): TGCGCCAGCAGCCCCTTAAATGGCCCGGAGCTGTTTTTT. This sequence encodes CASSPLNGPELFF. Full variable domain (outside the CDR3, taken from reference TRBV5-1 and TRBJ2-2): KAGVTQTPRYLIKTRGQQVTLSCSPISGHRSVSWYQQTPGQGLQFLFEYFSETQRNKGNFPGRFSGRQFSNSRSEMNVSTLELGDSALYLCASSPLNGPELFFGEGSRLTVL.